This T cell receptor beta chain was identified in a study of T cells after yellow fever vaccination. Points from the study as a whole: Reappearance after the booster was seen for most primary-vaccination clones, at approximately 97% CD4 and 88% CD8.

With 4 bases removed from V and 8 bases from J, the gap between germline ends came to 16 bases. The CDR3 consists of 14 residues. From germline, CDR1 is SGHKS and CDR2 YYEKEE (reference sequence). This clonotype was counted at least ten times. What it recognizes is unknown. TCRdb reprocessed the 5' RACE reads with MiXCR, giving one entry per CDR3 protein. Of under 250,000 distinct CDR3 sequences listed, less than 3.5% are singletons. The receptor was derived from a man aged 18 to 35 who received the YFV17D yellow fever vaccine. Source: CD4+ T cells sorted from PBMCs, taken 10 days after the yellow fever booster vaccination. The rearrangement uses TRBV5-5 and TRBJ2-1, with a weak D call TRBD1 (6 bases). The DNA of the CDR3 is TGTGCCAGCAGCATCTGGGACATCCGGGATGAGCAGTTCTTC. Translation: CASSIWDIRDEQFF.